This TCR beta chain stems from a study of human T cells and chemical hapten exposure. Study context: Per-sample TCR yield variability stemmed mainly from small pooled library volume differences. Regarding the study as a whole: With regard to DPC sensitization, TCRs above 1 in 1000 frequency did not change.

Unfractionated whole blood was the source from which total RNA was extracted. Single cDNA molecules in the library carried unique molecular identifiers attached during preparation. Original handling: Samples ranged from roughly 20,000 to 700,000 TCRs, with a median of roughly 93,000. TCRdb re-called the 5' RACE reads with MiXCR, one entry per CDR3 protein. The V and J calls follow TCRdb's processing rather than the paper's. In the table there are tens of thousands of distinct CDR3 sequences, roughly 7.7% of which are singletons. This CDR3 has 14 residues. With 6 bases clipped from V and 4 bases from J, the junction kept 6 bases outside the gene matches. Turning to this clonotype: Its cognate antigen is unknown.

This receptor was obtained from a male donor in good health. The chain carries TRBV12-3 or TRBV12-4 and TRBJ2-3; 8 bases match TRBD2. CDR3 residues: CASRPGLVPDTQYF. The CDR3 DNA reads as TGTGCCAGCAGACCGGGACTAGTCCCAGATACGCAGTATTTT.